The clone carrying this TCR beta chain came up a few times. The antigen remains undetermined. This sample was included in a study of T cells after yellow fever vaccination. The germline V and J ends were trimmed by 8 bases and 1 base, with 8 bases remaining between them. The CDR3 loop spans 12 amino acids. Germline V CDR1 and CDR2: MNHNY, SVGAGI (reference sequence). Study-level points and caveats: Few clonotypes appeared in both CD4 and CD8 compartments.

Using its own MiXCR run on the 5' RACE reads, TCRdb lists one record per CDR3 protein. The data hold hundreds of thousands of distinct CDR3 sequences, with 8.7% observed a single time. The material was CD4+ T cells sorted from PBMCs, obtained 5 days after the yellow fever booster vaccination. This sequence was found in a man between 18 and 29 years old who received the YFV17D yellow fever vaccine. The rearrangement joins TRBV6-6 to TRBJ2-5; D possibly corresponds to TRBD2 (6 bases). CDR3 sequence: CASCGAQETQYF. In DNA, the CDR3 is TGTGCCAGCTGCGGGGCCCAAGAGACCCAGTACTTC.